This entry is about one T cell receptor beta chain. Memory CD4+ cells were the fraction left after CD45RA+ naive selection. Method: immunoSEQ multiplex PCR; TCRdb's copy keeps in-frame clones and lacks some. The profile shows 2 million to 2.5 million clones, under 97% of them singletons. This sample stems from a study of shared clonotypes between healthy human individuals. Whole-study context: Plates per donor: three CD4 naive, three CD4 memory, two CD8 naive, one CD8 memory.

The germline CDR1 and CDR2 sequences are SGHTA and FQGNSA. The trim removed 5 bases at V and 8 bases at J, leaving 6 bases unmatched. The CDR3 consists of 14 residues. The source of this sequence is a man younger than 30 in good health. This chain links TRBV7-2 with TRBJ1-5, with 10 bases matching TRBD1. Sequencing used naive CD4+ T cells sorted from blood. Subset noted: CD45RA+ positively selected. The CDR3 sequence is CASSRDRGNEPQHF. CDR3 nucleotides: TGTGCCAGCAGCCGGGACAGGGGTAACGAGCCCCAGCATTTT.